This T cell receptor beta chain was identified during a study of blood T cell repertoires in COVID-19. Study context: Spain, Italy and the United States supplied samples that represented acute and convalescent COVID-19. Sample material is recorded as cDNA or gDNA derived from T cells, B-cell-depleted T cells, or PBMCs.

Original analysis: It was from reference gene primer amplification that nucleated cell counts were estimated. Profiled with immunoSEQ multiplex PCR; TCRdb holds only in-frame clones, not every one. Clone size and the V and J calls come from that table; the DNA yielded D and trimming. In the table there are roughly 130,000 clones, less than 80% of which are singletons. CDR3 length equals 14 residues. The V end lost 0 bases, the J end lost 5 bases, and 7 bases lay between the germline ends. Germline CDR1 and CDR2: MNHEY and SVGAGI. The specimen sequenced was peripheral blood. The chain combines TRBV6-5 with TRBJ2-2; D unclear. The clonotype comes from a man aged 55 to 70 with acute or convalescent COVID-19. The CDR3 nucleotides are TGTGCCAGCAGTTACTCGGGCCTTACCGGGGAGCTGTTTTTT. It translates to CASSYSGLTGELFF.